This TCR beta chain is drawn from a study of T cell responses to AZD1222 COVID-19 vaccine (dated by TCRdb to the early 2020s). Context from the whole study: A total of 233 trial participants underwent TCR sequencing, of whom approximately 210 received two doses of AZD1222 and about 26 received two doses of the MenACWY control vaccine. Trial participants were enrolled by age into subgroups of 18-55, 56-69 and 70-plus years, and 148, 28 and 57 TCR-sequenced participants, respectively, were included in these subgroups. Here is what the overall study found, with its caveats: Vaccine-associated CD4 TCRs spanned the whole spike protein, with dominant responses in regions 160-218 and 743-854. A significant rise in spike-specific TCR breadth and depth was observed after two AZD1222 doses relative to day 0 and relative to MenACWY recipients. Reportedly, almost half of the unique spike-specific TCRs recognized epitopes lying outside the regions that are mutated in the B.1.351 and B.1.1.7 variants. Participants were mostly white British, with more females than males. The authors suggested clonal diversity may have been underestimated. In the small 56-69-year group, the increase in depth fell short of significance, most likely because of low power. Because no samples from the day 14 peak response were available, repertoires could be characterized only after the peak T cell response. Conclusions about previously exposed vaccinees are limited because only a handful of AZD1222 recipients were SARS-CoV-2 seropositive at baseline.

The CDR3 regions of human TCRbeta chains were analyzed by immunosequencing. The authors processed their data as follows. Repertoire TCRs were matched against a reference library of SARS-CoV-2-specific TCRs generated with the MIRA antigen-specificity platform. Breadth was defined as the fraction of unique TCRs that were SARS-CoV-2-associated, and depth was defined as the fraction of total T cells that were SARS-CoV-2-associated. Using the MIRA data, each spike-specific TCR was assigned both to the spike region to which the TCR was reactive and to a CD4 or CD8 class. Log10-transformed breadth and depth values were compared by one-way ANOVA with Sidak's multiple comparisons tests. TCRdb retrieved this table from immuneACCESS and kept in-frame rearrangements only. Not all clones are present; in checked studies, unresolved V genes account for under half, and no reason is known for the remainder. For V, J and clone size, that table is used; D and trimming come from the DNA. The sample table lists 20,000 to 30,000 clones, 88% of them with a count of one. Together, the top ten hold approximately 2.6% of the sample.

This clone has a single count. Its antigen target is currently unknown. No base quality values were provided; no much bigger clone lies one nucleotide off. The time point label, as the study defines it: about 28 days (+/-7) after the second vaccine dose. AZD1222 recipients whose second dose came at about 4 weeks and those whose second dose came at about 12 weeks were combined into one group, since spike-specific TCR depth and breadth did not differ between the two schedules. The vaccinee samples were drawn from two UK trials, COV001 and COV002, one of which was a single-blind randomized controlled phase 2/3 trial testing AZD1222 (ChAdOx1 nCoV-19) in healthy adults. Trial participant PBMC samples were collected at day 0 and day 28 after the second dose for TCRbeta chain sequencing. The TCR sequence derives from an adult who received the AZD1222 COVID-19 vaccine. This sample comprised peripheral blood, obtained 28 days after the second AZD1222 dose.

The CDR3 region: CASSLPEKVDNQPQHF. The base sequence is TGTGCCAGCAGCCTACCAGAAAAAGTCGACAATCAGCCCCAGCATTTT. Recombination joined TRBV3-1 (or the pseudogene TRBV3-2) with TRBJ1-5, with the D gene not clear enough to name. From the cysteine through the phenylalanine, the CDR3 covers 16 amino acids. CDR3 DNA only is kept here, 48 bases in frame from base 1. CDR1 and CDR2 are drawn from the germline V gene (reference sequence): LGHDT, YNNKEL. Trimming costs V 4 bases and J 3 bases, and their ends lie 16 bases apart.